Listed here are 4 T cell receptor beta chains from one sample, sequenced in a study of T cell changes during pregnancy in multiple sclerosis. Measured with immunoSEQ multiplex PCR; TCRdb has only the in-frame clones, and not every one. The sample gives more than 50,000 clones, roughly nine tenths of which show up once; roughly 0.85% is in the top ten. This specimen was peripheral blood, taken before pregnancy. All receptors derive from a female donor with multiple sclerosis, enrolled in a pregnancy study.

This chain connects TRBV21-1 to TRBJ2-7; the table's D call, TRBD1, has no DNA check behind it. TRBV21-1 is shown as a pseudogene. The CDR3 loop spans 12 amino acids. The CDR3 spells CAKNRLPCEQYF. The CDR3 nucleotides are TGTGCCAAGAACAGGTTACCCTGCGAGCAGTACTTC.

The rearrangement uses TRBV6-5 and TRBJ2-5; D gene ambiguous. Germline V gene lookup returns CDR1 MNHEY and CDR2 SVGAGI. This CDR3 contains 15 residues. The germline V and J ends were trimmed by 1 base and 2 bases, with 11 bases remaining between them. The CDR3 bases are TGTGCCAGCAGTTACTTTTCAGAACATCAAGAGACCCAGTACTTC. Translating gives CASSYFSEHQETQYF.

The chain couples TRBV4-3 to TRBJ2-1; 9 nucleotides agree with TRBD2. Per germline, CDR1 LGHNA and CDR2 YSLEER. The CDR3 extends over 17 amino acids. The trim removed 1 base at V and 7 bases at J, leaving 11 bases unmatched. CDR3 sequence (DNA): TGCGCCAGCAGCCAAGGATGGGGCGGGGGGGCCGGGAATGAGCAGTTCTTC. It is translated as CASSQGWGGGAGNEQFF.

The chain employs TRBV11-2 and TRBJ2-2; 8 bases fit TRBD2. With 5 bases clipped from V and 5 bases from J, the junction kept 7 bases outside the gene matches. This CDR3 contains 15 residues. Germline V gene lookup returns CDR1 SGHAT and CDR2 FQNNGV. CDR3 region: CASSRKAGETGELFF. The CDR3 DNA reads as TGTGCCAGCAGCCGTAAAGCGGGGGAGACCGGGGAGCTGTTTTTT.